The subject of this entry is one T cell receptor beta chain. As yet, its antigen is unknown. The data stem from a study of T-cell reconstitution after alpha-beta-depleted transplantation in children. TCRbeta library preparation incorporated unique molecular identifiers. MiXCR, applied by TCRdb to the PCR reads, yields one record per CDR3 protein. This table has 300,000 to 400,000 distinct CDR3 sequences, approximately 23% appearing once. CDR1 is SGHAT, CDR2 FQDESV, per germline (reference sequence). Unmatched junction bases numbered 3, after V lost 4 bases and J lost 6 bases. The CDR3 loop spans 15 amino acids. Overall study results and limits: Approximately two months post-transplant, alpha-beta T cells reportedly originated from several hundred expanded graft clones. Some patients showed high day-60 TCRbeta diversity, which derived from surviving recipient T cells and thymic progenitors. One year after transplant, T-cell counts and diversity came mostly from newly produced T cells.

The sequence was obtained from a male patient younger than 18 who had a stem cell transplant for acute lymphoblastic leukemia, so the T cells may come from the graft donor. The rearrangement links TRBV11-1 to TRBJ2-1, with TRBD2 matching 13 bases. The material was PBMCs, mostly from graft donor cells, obtained 180 days after TCRalphabeta/CD19-depleted stem cell transplant. The CDR3 DNA follows: TGTGCCAGCAGCTACGGACTAGCGGGAGTCAATGAGCAGTTCTTC. This encodes CASSYGLAGVNEQFF.